The next 4 T cell receptor beta chains were all read from a single sample in a study of blood T cell repertoires in COVID-19. Measured with immunoSEQ multiplex PCR; TCRdb has only the in-frame clones, and not every one. The repertoire holds about 230,000 clones, around 88% seen once, with about 2.5% in the top ten. The sequencing input was PBMCs or T cells enriched from blood (not recorded which). Receptors originate from a middle-aged woman with acute COVID-19.

This clone was seen once. The rearrangement joins TRBV2 to TRBJ1-1, with TRBD1 as a possible D gene (6 bases). The germline V and J ends were trimmed by 0 bases and 11 bases, with 19 bases remaining between them. The CDR3 covers 15 residues. The germline V gene encodes CDR1 SNHLY and CDR2 FYNNEI. The chain's CDR3 is CASSEAQRGRIRAFF. CDR3 coding DNA: TGTGCCAGCAGTGAAGCCCAGCGGGGGCGCATTCGGGCTTTCTTT.

The genes are TRBV7-9 and TRBJ2-3; possibly TRBD2 for D (5 bases). CDR3 length equals 15 residues. Trimming left V 2 bases short and J 2 bases short, with 11 bases between. CDR1 is SEHNR and CDR2 is FQNEAQ in the germline V gene (reference sequence). CDR3 in amino acids: CASSLPGMITDTQYF. The CDR3 DNA sequence: TGTGCCAGCAGCTTACCGGGGATGATCACAGATACGCAGTATTTT.

This chain connects TRBV5-5 to TRBJ2-3; D is unclear. Deletions cut 0 bases from V and 2 bases from J, with 7 bases between. The germline CDR1 and CDR2 sequences are SGHKS and YYEKEE (reference sequence). This CDR3 is 14 amino acids long. CDR3 amino acids: CASSLGQNTDTQYF. Written as DNA, the CDR3 is TGTGCCAGCAGCTTGGGGCAGAACACAGATACGCAGTATTTT.

This clone was picked up one time. The chain couples TRBV11-3 to TRBJ2-4, with D unclear. Per the germline V gene, CDR1 is SGHNT and CDR2 is YENEEA. The ends were cut back, 1 base at V and 0 bases at J, with 7 bases in the middle. There are 15 residues in the CDR3. The CDR3 DNA follows: TGTGCCAGCAGCTTAGGAGGTCTAGCCAAAAACATTCAGTACTTC. This sequence encodes CASSLGGLAKNIQYF. Full variable domain (outside the CDR3, taken from reference TRBV11-3 and TRBJ2-4): EAGVVQSPRYKIIEKKQPVAFWCNPISGHNTLYWYLQNLGQGPELLIRYENEEAVDDSQLPKDRFSAERLKGVDSTLKIQPAELGDSAVYLCASSLGGLAKNIQYFGAGTRLSVL.